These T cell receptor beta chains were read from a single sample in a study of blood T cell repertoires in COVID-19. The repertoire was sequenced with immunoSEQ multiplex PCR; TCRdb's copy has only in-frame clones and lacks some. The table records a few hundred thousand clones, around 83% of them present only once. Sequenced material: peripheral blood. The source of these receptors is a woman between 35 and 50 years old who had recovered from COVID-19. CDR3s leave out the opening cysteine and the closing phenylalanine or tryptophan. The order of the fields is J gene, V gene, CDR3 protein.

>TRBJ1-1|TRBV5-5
ASRPEEVNTEAF
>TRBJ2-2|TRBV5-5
ASSQRHLVNTGELF
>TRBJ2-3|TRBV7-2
ASSLVGSGGTDTQY
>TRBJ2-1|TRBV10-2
ASRTGTRSLV
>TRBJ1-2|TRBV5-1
ASSPEVGQGAYGYT
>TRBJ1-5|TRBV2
ASSEVERQPQH
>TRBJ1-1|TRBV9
ASSVDRGGAEAF
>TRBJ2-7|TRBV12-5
ASGPKVSGSYEQY
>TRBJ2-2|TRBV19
ASSRQGLNTGELF
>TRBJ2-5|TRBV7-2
ASSSNAGVTQY
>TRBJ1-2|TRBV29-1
SVEAQGAKGYT
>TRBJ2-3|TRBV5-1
ASSQEAATRDTQY
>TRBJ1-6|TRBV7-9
ASETDSSSSYNSPLH
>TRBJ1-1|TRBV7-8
ASSGRVNTEAF
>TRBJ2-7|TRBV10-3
AMGGEGEQY
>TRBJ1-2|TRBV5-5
ASSLGGKIANYGYT
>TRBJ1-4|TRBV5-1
ASSLTREGEKLF
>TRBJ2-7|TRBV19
ASSMTGLAEQY
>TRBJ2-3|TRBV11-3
ASSLDGDRGTDTQY
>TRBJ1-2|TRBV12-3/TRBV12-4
ASSLVSEDGYT
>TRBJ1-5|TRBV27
ASGHNQPQH
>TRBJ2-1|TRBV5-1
ASSLVAGDPFLNNEQF
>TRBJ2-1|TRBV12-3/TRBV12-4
ASSFKSGTFKF
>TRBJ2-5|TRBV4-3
ASSQRSGSRETQY
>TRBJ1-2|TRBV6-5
ASRSDRMGDYGYT
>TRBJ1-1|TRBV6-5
ASSRGWSHTEAF
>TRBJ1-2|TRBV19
ASNVNRDRGSGYT
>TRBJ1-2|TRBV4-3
ASSQDYGVDYGYT
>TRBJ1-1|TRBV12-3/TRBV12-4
ASSLTGMGAF
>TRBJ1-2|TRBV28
ASRTQGTHDYT
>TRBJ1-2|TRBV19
ASSIAGSISNYGYT
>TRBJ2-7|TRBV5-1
ASSFRVDDEQY
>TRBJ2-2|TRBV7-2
ASSYGGAITGELF
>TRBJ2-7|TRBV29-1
SVTDTYEQY
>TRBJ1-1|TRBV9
ASYGDDGTEAF
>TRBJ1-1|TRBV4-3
ASSRVMNTEAF
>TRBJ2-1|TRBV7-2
ASSLDGTSYEQF
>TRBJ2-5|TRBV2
ASSGSGGMETQY
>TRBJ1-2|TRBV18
ASSPQGRDGYT
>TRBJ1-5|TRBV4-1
ASSQGTGIYQPQH
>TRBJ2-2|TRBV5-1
ASSLARRALNTGELF
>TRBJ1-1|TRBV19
ASSPRQPRNTEAF
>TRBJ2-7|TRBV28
ASSLVRTGATLPYEQY
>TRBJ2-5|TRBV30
AWSVRLAGGLETQY
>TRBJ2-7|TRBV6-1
ASSDGYEQY
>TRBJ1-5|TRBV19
ASSVWQEEQPQH
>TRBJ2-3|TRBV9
ASSVEMGQGKLDTQY
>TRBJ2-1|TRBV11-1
ASSLVRGGYNEQF
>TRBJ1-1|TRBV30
AWREHTEAF
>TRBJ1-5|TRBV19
ASSIRRTGNNQPQH
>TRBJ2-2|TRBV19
ASSIVVTGADTGELF
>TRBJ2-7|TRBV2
ASSVSGISYEQY
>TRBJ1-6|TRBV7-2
ASRLGAGDSPLH
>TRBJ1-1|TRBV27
ASSLYRETEAF
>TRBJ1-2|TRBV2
ASSLDTNYGYT
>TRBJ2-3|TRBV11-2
ASSPARGTQY
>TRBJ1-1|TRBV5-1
ASRPRVYSPEAF